This T cell receptor (beta chain) was sequenced in a study of T cell responses to AZD1222 COVID-19 vaccine. Study-wide background: The study pooled second doses at about 4 or about 12 weeks.

CDR1 KGHDR and CDR2 SFDVKD come from the germline V gene. The CDR3 runs to 13 residues. The germline V and J ends were trimmed by 7 bases and 4 bases, with 11 bases remaining between them. Note on this clone: Antigen specificity is unknown.

TCRdb's copy holds only in-frame clones and misses some; the assay was immunoSEQ multiplex PCR. The sample holds roughly 140,000 clones, roughly nine tenths seen once. Study-level points and caveats: None of the repertoires were sampled until the peak T cell response had passed. Among vaccine-associated CD4 TCRs, coverage spanned spike, with dominance at 160-218 and 743-854.

Sequenced here: peripheral blood, sampled on day 0 of AZD1222 vaccination. The source is an adult in good health. The chain combines TRBV24-1 with TRBJ2-3; tentative D call: TRBD2 (5 bases). The CDR3 coding sequence is TGTGCCACCAGGGGTGCCGGGGCAGATACGCAGTATTTT. Translated: CATRGAGADTQYF.